The TCR beta chain described here comes from a study of OX40 agonist ivuxolimab in advanced cancers. Points from the study as a whole: More expanded clones were seen, on average, in CD8+ T cells than in CD4+.

To note about this clone: Its antigen remains unknown.

Assay used: immunoSEQ multiplex PCR; TCRdb lists only in-frame clones, some missing. This repertoire shows 20,000 to 25,000 clones, approximately 89% found once; its top ten account for over 15%. J was trimmed by 2 bases and V by 3 bases; bases with no gene match: 4. The CDR3 sequence is 15 residues long. The germline CDR1 and CDR2 sequences are MNHEY and SMNVEV (reference sequence). This material consisted of CD4+ or CD8+ T cells sorted from blood, taken in a trial of the OX40 agonist ivuxolimab. This clonotype originated in an adult with an advanced solid tumor such as melanoma, head and neck, liver or kidney cancer. The chain links TRBV27 to TRBJ2-3; 8 bases align to TRBD2. The CDR3, as DNA: TGTGCCAGCAGTTTCCTGACTAGCGCCACAGATACGCAGTATTTT. Translating it yields CASSFLTSATDTQYF.